The 9 T cell receptor beta chains given below trace back to one sample, sequenced in a study of T cells after yellow fever vaccination. MiXCR, run by TCRdb on the 5' RACE reads, gives a single entry per CDR3 protein. The sample has over 45,000 distinct CDR3 sequences; more than 5.5% are singletons. Sequenced here: CD8+ T cells sorted from PBMCs, sampled on the day of the first yellow fever vaccination. These receptors came from a man aged 18 to 30 who received the YFV17D yellow fever vaccine.

This clonotype has at least ten counts. The genes are TRBV29-1 and TRBJ2-1; maybe TRBD2 (6 bases). The CDR3 runs 14 residues. Trimming pared 5 bases from V and 6 bases from J, leaving 17 bases between. Germline loops: CDR1 SQVTM, CDR2 ANQGSEA. CDR3 residues: CSVFAGGISNEQFF. CDR3 coding DNA: TGCAGCGTTTTCGCCGGGGGAATTAGCAATGAGCAGTTCTTC.

The table lists this clonotype with many counts. The rearrangement uses TRBV4-3 and TRBJ2-7; TRBD1 or TRBD2 may be the D gene (5 bases each). Looked up from germline, CDR1 is LGHNA and CDR2 is YSLEER. Deletions cut 0 bases from V and 1 base from J, with 10 bases between. There are 15 residues in the CDR3. The CDR3, as DNA: TGCGCCAGCAGCCAAGATAGAGGGGATTCCTACGAGCAGTACGTC. Protein sequence: CASSQDRGDSYEQYV.

This clonotype has only a few counts. V usage is TRBV20-1 and J usage is TRBJ2-1, with D perhaps matching TRBD2 (6 bases). The CDR3 runs to 13 residues. The germline V and J ends were trimmed by 6 bases and 7 bases, with 16 bases remaining between them. CDR1 DFQATT and CDR2 SNEGSKA come from the germline V gene (reference sequence). In DNA, the CDR3 is TGCAGTGCATCCAGCGGGTTAGGGAATGAGCAGTTCTTC. Protein product: CSASSGLGNEQFF.

The V call is TRBV5-1, the J call TRBJ2-3; 11 bases are shared with TRBD2. The CDR3 has 15 amino acids. Looked up from germline, CDR1 is SGHRS and CDR2 is YFSETQ. V gave up 3 bases and J gave up 4 bases; unmatched junction bases: 4. CDR3 DNA sequence: TGCGCCAGCAGCTCGGGACTAGCGGATTCAGATACGCAGTATTTT. This codes for CASSSGLADSDTQYF.

There are a few counts of this clonotype. The V gene is TRBV11-2, the J gene TRBJ2-3, with 10 nucleotides matching TRBD2. J was trimmed by 2 bases and V by 0 bases; bases with no gene match: 14. The germline V gene encodes CDR1 SGHAT and CDR2 FQNNGV. The CDR3 loop spans 20 amino acids. CDR3 in DNA: TGTGCCAGCAGCTTAGATTTAGCGGGGGGTGATCATACCCCCACAGATACGCAGTATTTT. Translated: CASSLDLAGGDHTPTDTQYF. Variable domain in full (rest from reference TRBV11-2 and TRBJ2-3): EAGVAQSPRYKIIEKRQSVAFWCNPISGHATLYWYQQILGQGPKLLIQFQNNGVVDDSQLPKDRFSAERLKGVDSTLKIQPAKLEDSAVYLCASSLDLAGGDHTPTDTQYFGPGTRLTVL.

This clonotype came up a few times. This chain joins TRBV9 and TRBJ1-2, with a tentative D call TRBD1 (5 bases). This CDR3 is 16 amino acids long. Germline-derived CDR1 and CDR2 are SGDLS and YYNGEE. The V end lost 2 bases, the J end lost 5 bases, and 19 bases lay between the germline ends. CDR3 in amino acids: CASSVNPAREIYGYTF. The CDR3 DNA follows: TGTGCCAGCAGCGTGAACCCCGCCAGGGAGATATATGGCTACACCTTC.

The CDR3 protein is CASSPAGAAYEQYF. DNA of the CDR3: TGCGCCAGCAGCCCAGCGGGGGCTGCGTACGAGCAGTACTTC. The rearrangement links TRBV10-2 to TRBJ2-7; 8 bases align to TRBD2. This CDR3 has 14 amino acids. The germline CDR1 and CDR2 sequences are WSHSY and SAAADI. Trimming cost V 6 bases and J 4 bases; bases outside gene matches: 8.

V and J are TRBV9 and TRBJ2-1; possibly TRBD2 for D (7 bases). The CDR3 runs to 16 residues. V dropped 0 bases and J dropped 5 bases, with 15 bases sitting between them. CDR1 and CDR2 (germline): SGDLS, YYNGEE. CDR3 sequence reads: CASSVGPPGGHNEQFF. As DNA, the CDR3 is TGTGCCAGCAGCGTAGGTCCGCCGGGGGGCCACAATGAGCAGTTCTTC.

This clonotype showed up many times. The chain joins TRBV12-3 or TRBV12-4 to TRBJ2-4, with D possibly called TRBD1 or TRBD2 (5 bases each). The length of the CDR3 is 18 residues. The V end was cut by 5 bases, the J end by 1 base, with 21 bases between. The CDR3 protein is CASSAPGRTYEAKNIQYF. The CDR3 DNA sequence: TGTGCCAGCAGTGCCCCGGGACGGACTTATGAGGCCAAAAACATTCAGTACTTC.